The 30 T cell receptor beta chains below come from one sample, sequenced in a study of T-cell memory formation after mild COVID-19. TCRdb passed the 5' RACE reads through MiXCR, listing each CDR3 protein once. The sample gives around 340,000 distinct CDR3 sequences, under 15% of which show up once; 20% to 25% is in the top ten. The sequenced material came from PBMCs or a T cell subset sorted from them (not recorded which). These receptors all come from a man in his late teens or twenties who had mild COVID-19 (a few samples of this study predate the infection). Cell type and time point are not known.

The J gene is TRBJ2-5, the V gene TRBV6-6, with 10 positions matching TRBD2. Germline CDR1 reads MNHNY; CDR2 reads SVGAGI (reference sequence). With 4 bases clipped from V and 5 bases from J, the junction kept 1 base outside the gene matches. The CDR3 sequence is 13 residues long. CDR3 DNA: TGTGCCAGCAGTTCGACTAGCGGGGAGACCCAGTACTTC. This encodes CASSSTSGETQYF.

This clonotype was counted between two and nine times. The chain combines TRBV28 with TRBJ1-5; 9 nucleotides align to TRBD1. The CDR3 sequence is 15 residues long. Germline lookup yields CDR1 MDHEN and CDR2 SYDVKM. V shed 6 bases, J shed 6 bases, and the junction held 9 bases outside the gene matches. CDR3 DNA: TGTGCCAGCAGCATGGGACAGGGTAATCGTCAGCCCCAGCATTTT. Translated: CASSMGQGNRQPQHF.

This clonotype was picked up a small number of times. The chain recombines TRBV6-2 or TRBV6-3 with TRBJ2-7; no clear D gene. The CDR3 is 12 amino acids. V lost 6 bases and J 0 bases, leaving 6 bases between the germline ends. Germline assignment: CDR1 MNHEY and CDR2 SVGEGT. In nucleotides, the CDR3 is TGTGCCAGCAGCGAGAGCTCCTACGAGCAGTACGTC. Its protein is CASSESSYEQYV.

This clonotype turned up a few times. J is TRBJ1-4 and V is TRBV18; D is unresolved. The CDR3 contains 12 residues. Trimming took off 2 bases at V and 5 bases at J, with 3 bases between the two ends. The V gene's germline CDR1 is KGHSH and CDR2 LQKENI. CDR3 sequence: CASSPGNEKLFF. The CDR3, as DNA: TGTGCCAGCTCACCAGGAAATGAAAAACTGTTTTTT.

This clonotype was observed a handful of times. V usage is TRBV7-3 and J usage is TRBJ2-3; 7 bases line up with TRBD2. The germline V gene encodes CDR1 SGHTA and CDR2 FQGTGA. CDR3 size: 16 residues. Germline trimming cut 8 bases from V and 3 bases from J; bases unmatched to any gene: 14. The CDR3 reads CASRRGDMIGTDTQYF. The CDR3 DNA is TGTGCCAGCCGACGGGGGGATATGATTGGGACAGATACGCAGTATTTT. Full variable domain (rest looked up from reference TRBV7-3 and TRBJ2-3): GAGVSQTPSNKVTEKGKYVELRCDPISGHTALYWYRQSLGQGPEFLIYFQGTGAADDSGLPNDRFFAVRPEGSVSTLKIQRTERGDSAVYLCASRRGDMIGTDTQYFGPGTRLTVL.

The V call is TRBV9, the J call TRBJ2-3, with unresolved D. V shed 6 bases and J shed 2 bases, with 13 bases lying between them. This CDR3 has 14 amino acids. Germline CDR1 reads SGDLS; CDR2 reads YYNGEE. The CDR3 region has the DNA TGTGCCAGCAACTTTAACTCTCCCACAGATACGCAGTATTTT. This gives the protein CASNFNSPTDTQYF.

This clonotype was observed at least ten times. The V gene is TRBV27, the J gene TRBJ2-3, with TRBD2 matching 9 bases. The CDR3 is 16 amino acids. V was clipped by 3 bases and J by 5 bases; unmatched bases: 9. Germline V gene sequence: CDR1 MNHEY, CDR2 SMNVEV (reference sequence). Written as DNA, the CDR3 is TGTGCCAGCAGTTTCATGTTTCCAGCGGGGGGAGATACGCAGTATTTT. It is translated as CASSFMFPAGGDTQYF.

This clonotype was counted only a few times. The chain links TRBV5-1 to TRBJ2-2, with TRBD2 as a possible D gene (5 bases). The V gene lost 0 bases and the J gene lost 7 bases, with 10 bases spanning the gap. The CDR3 has 14 amino acids. Germline assignment: CDR1 SGHRS and CDR2 YFSETQ. CDR3 in DNA: TGCGCCAGCAGCTTGGGAGGGCCAAGCGGGGAGCTGTTTTTT. The encoded protein is CASSLGGPSGELFF.

This chain links TRBV20-1 with TRBJ1-5; TRBD1 is a possible D gene (5 bases). This CDR3 contains 14 residues. The V gene lost 3 bases and the J gene lost 1 base, with 10 bases spanning the gap. Germline values: CDR1 DFQATT, CDR2 SNEGSKA (reference sequence). The CDR3 nucleotides are TGCAGTGCTAGGGGGGACTCCAGCAATCAGCCCCAGCATTTT. It is translated as CSARGDSSNQPQHF.

This clonotype was picked up a small number of times. The chain recombines TRBV4-2 with TRBJ2-3; D remains unclear. Germline CDR1 LGHNA, CDR2 YNFKEQ. This CDR3 contains 17 residues. V was trimmed by 4 bases and J by 0 bases, leaving 17 bases between them. In DNA, the CDR3 is TGTGCCAGCAGCCCCCAATACACCGGTGGGAGCACAGATACGCAGTATTTT. Amino acids: CASSPQYTGGSTDTQYF.

The rearrangement uses TRBV9 and TRBJ2-3; the D call may be TRBD1 or TRBD2 (5 bases each). The V gene's germline CDR1 is SGDLS and CDR2 YYNGEE. The CDR3 consists of 15 residues. V lost 6 bases to trimming and J lost 3 bases, with 17 bases between them. The CDR3 nucleotides are TGTGCCAGCACAGAAAAGGGGAGACCGACAGATACGCAGTATTTT. Its protein is CASTEKGRPTDTQYF.

The rearrangement joins TRBV6-2 or TRBV6-3 to TRBJ2-6, with D maybe TRBD2 (5 bases). Germline CDR1 is MNHEY and CDR2 is SVGEGT. The V end was cut by 6 bases, the J end by 1 base, with 10 bases between. The CDR3 runs to 15 residues. CDR3: CASSVRGSGANVLTF. As DNA, the CDR3 is TGTGCCAGCAGCGTCCGAGGGTCTGGGGCCAACGTCCTGACTTTC.

This chain links TRBV7-2 with TRBJ2-1, with 8 bases that match TRBD2. After removal of 6 bases from V and 6 bases from J, the junction contained 10 bases not matched to a gene. Per germline, CDR1 SGHTA and CDR2 FQGNSA. The CDR3 has 15 amino acids. The CDR3 here is CASRSGGVLGNEQFF. Here the CDR3 DNA reads TGTGCCAGCAGGTCCGGGGGGGTCCTTGGCAATGAGCAGTTCTTC.

This clonotype has more than one count but fewer than ten. This chain uses TRBV7-2 with TRBJ1-3; D remains ambiguous. With 2 bases removed from V and 6 bases from J, the gap between germline ends came to 11 bases. Germline V gene lookup returns CDR1 SGHTA and CDR2 FQGNSA. The CDR3 is made up of 14 amino acids. Written as DNA, the CDR3 is TGTGCCAGCAGCTTATCGATCCCCCAAAACACCATATATTTT. Translated, it gives CASSLSIPQNTIYF.

J is TRBJ2-7 and V is TRBV7-9; 8 positions agree with TRBD1. Germline CDR1 SEHNR, CDR2 FQNEAQ (reference sequence). After removal of 0 bases from V and 2 bases from J, the junction contained 3 bases not matched to a gene. CDR3 length: 15 residues. In nucleotides, the CDR3 is TGTGCCAGCAGCTTAGCCCAGGGGGCCCCCTACGAGCAGTACTTC. Translating gives CASSLAQGAPYEQYF.

This clonotype was counted a few times. The rearrangement joins TRBV20-1 to TRBJ2-5; D is unclear. CDR1 and CDR2 from the germline V gene are DFQATT and SNEGSKA (reference sequence). The CDR3 runs 13 residues. CDR3 nucleotides: TGCAGCGCCCCCCGGAGCCCACGGGAGACCCAGTACTTC. Translated: CSAPRSPRETQYF.

There are a few counts of this clonotype. The chain recombines TRBV27 with TRBJ2-1; 8 nucleotides line up with TRBD1. Unmatched junction bases numbered 3, after V lost 6 bases and J lost 2 bases. This CDR3 contains 14 residues. The germline gives CDR1 MNHEY, CDR2 SMNVEV (reference sequence). The CDR3 DNA follows: TGTGCCAGCAGCAGGGACAGGCCCTACAATGAGCAGTTCTTC. Amino acids: CASSRDRPYNEQFF.

The rearrangement links TRBV11-2 to TRBJ1-6; no clear D. Looked up from germline, CDR1 is SGHAT and CDR2 is FQNNGV. V lost 1 base to trimming and J lost 8 bases, with 9 bases between them. This CDR3 has 14 amino acids. Written as DNA, the CDR3 is TGTGCCAGCAGCTTAGGAGGAGGATATTCACCCCTCCACTTT. Amino acid sequence: CASSLGGGYSPLHF.

This clonotype was found a few times. The V and J genes are TRBV6-2 or TRBV6-3 and TRBJ2-3; 10 positions agree with TRBD2. V was clipped by 4 bases and J by 4 bases; unmatched bases: 5. Germline CDR1 reads MNHEY; CDR2 reads SVGEGT. The CDR3 is made up of 15 amino acids. CDR3 coding DNA: TGTGCCAGCAGTTCGCCGGGACTAGCGCCAGATACGCAGTATTTT. Its protein is CASSSPGLAPDTQYF.

This clonotype was seen a handful of times. The chain is built from TRBV6-2 or TRBV6-3 and TRBJ2-7, with D perhaps matching TRBD1 (6 bases). Germline-derived CDR1 and CDR2 are MNHEY and SVGEGT. This CDR3 region has 15 residues. Trimming took 2 bases from V and 3 from J, leaving 14 bases between them. DNA of the CDR3: TGTGCCAGCAGTTACGAACAGGGTATAAACTACGAGCAGTACTTC. This encodes CASSYEQGINYEQYF.

This clonotype has just a few counts. This chain uses TRBV5-6 with TRBJ2-5, with TRBD1 identical over 8 bases. CDR3 length equals 11 residues. The V gene's germline CDR1 is SGHDT and CDR2 YYEEEE. Trimming removed 5 bases from V and 11 bases from J; junction bases left unmatched: 5. The CDR3 protein is CASSRDRRQYF. The CDR3 DNA sequence: TGTGCCAGCAGTCGGGACAGGAGGCAGTACTTC.

This clonotype was picked up many times. The chain has TRBV5-1 and TRBJ2-1, with D possibly being TRBD2 (5 bases). This CDR3 is 14 amino acids long. Germline V CDR1 and CDR2: SGHRS, YFSETQ. Trimming removed 0 bases from V and 8 bases from J, with 12 bases in between. This chain's CDR3 is CASSLGLAHDEQFF. For the CDR3, the DNA is TGCGCCAGCAGCTTGGGCCTAGCTCACGATGAGCAGTTCTTC.

The chain carries TRBV30 and TRBJ2-2; possibly TRBD1 for D (5 bases). With 1 base removed from V and 3 bases from J, the gap between germline ends came to 15 bases. The CDR3 is 16 residues long. Germline lookup yields CDR1 GTSNPN and CDR2 SVGIG (reference sequence). The CDR3 is CAWSDIQTAYTGELFF. CDR3 bases: TGTGCCTGGAGTGACATCCAGACAGCGTACACCGGGGAGCTGTTTTTT.

This clonotype was counted only a few times. V is TRBV19 and J is TRBJ1-1; D gene uncertain. Germline loops: CDR1 LNHDA, CDR2 SQIVND (reference sequence). The CDR3 has 13 amino acids. The V end was cut by 3 bases, the J end by 11 bases, with 16 bases between. CDR3 coding DNA: TGTGCCAGTAGTATCGGAGAGAGAGGAGTGGCTTTCTTT. This translates into CASSIGERGVAFF.

Remarks on this clonotype: Likely a read error: the CDR3 ends without its conserved phenylalanine or tryptophan. The chain recombines TRBV7-9 with TRBJ2-5, with 14 bases aligning to TRBD2. CDR3 length: 20 amino acids. CDR1 SEHNR and CDR2 FQNEAQ come from the germline V gene (reference sequence). The V segment lost 1 base and the J segment 0 bases; nucleotides outside the gene matches: 10. In DNA, the CDR3 is TGTGCCAGCAGCTTAGTAGGGGGGACTAGCGGGGGTCTGTACCAAGAGACCCAGTACCTC. As protein: CASSLVGGTSGGLYQETQYL.

This clonotype has more than one count but fewer than ten. The DNA for the CDR3 is TGTGCCAGCAGACCGGGACAGGGGGCCCATGAGCAGTTCTTC. Its protein is CASRPGQGAHEQFF. The rearrangement uses TRBV28 and TRBJ2-1; 12 bases match TRBD1. The V segment lost 6 bases and the J segment 8 bases; nucleotides outside the gene matches: 5. The CDR3 spans 14 residues. Germline CDR1 MDHEN, CDR2 SYDVKM.

In this sample, this clonotype turned up a few times. DNA for the CDR3: TGCGCCAGCAGCTTGTCAACCGGGACAGGGGGAAATTCACCCCTCCACTTT. Amino acids: CASSLSTGTGGNSPLHF. This chain joins TRBV5-1 and TRBJ1-6, with 11 positions matching TRBD1. Trimming cost V 1 base and J 7 bases; bases outside gene matches: 7. This CDR3 region has 17 residues. Germline V CDR1 and CDR2: SGHRS, YFSETQ.

The V call is TRBV7-3, the J call TRBJ2-3; perhaps TRBD2 as D (7 bases). There are 15 residues in the CDR3. The germline V gene encodes CDR1 SGHTA and CDR2 FQGTGA. V lost 5 bases and J 6 bases, leaving 18 bases between the germline ends. The CDR3 protein is CASSPLGGAEDTQYF. The CDR3 DNA follows: TGTGCCAGCAGCCCTTTAGGGGGGGCAGAGGATACGCAGTATTTT.

This clonotype came up a few times. This chain uses TRBV20-1 with TRBJ2-3, with 7 bases matching TRBD2. In germline, CDR1 is DFQATT, CDR2 SNEGSKA (reference sequence). This CDR3 region has 14 residues. Trimming removed 1 base from V and 4 bases from J; junction bases left unmatched: 5. The CDR3 DNA reads TGCAGTGCTAGAGCCAGCGGGGTATCAGATACGCAGTATTTT. It codes for CSARASGVSDTQYF.

Ten or more counts support this clonotype. This chain joins TRBV6-5 and TRBJ2-7; D gene uncertain. This CDR3 has 13 amino acids. V was cut by 2 bases and J by 3 bases, with 8 bases left in between. Germline CDR1 and CDR2: MNHEY and SVGAGI. DNA of the CDR3: TGTGCCAGCAGTTACGGCGGTATCTACGAGCAGTACTTC. The encoded protein is CASSYGGIYEQYF.